This T cell receptor (beta chain) originates from a study of OX40 agonist ivuxolimab in advanced cancers. The CDR3 is made up of 14 amino acids. Per the germline V gene, CDR1 is MNHNS and CDR2 is SASEGT. Trimming took 0 bases from V and 6 from J, leaving 9 bases between them. Some clones are missing from TCRdb's copy, which holds only in-frame ones; the method was immunoSEQ multiplex PCR. The table shows roughly 72,000 clones, with approximately 84% occurring only once. The genes are TRBV6-1 and TRBJ1-3; no definite D call. The material was CD4+ or CD8+ T cells sorted from blood, obtained in a trial of the OX40 agonist ivuxolimab. The clonotype was recovered from an adult with an advanced solid tumor such as melanoma, head and neck, liver or kidney cancer. The CDR3 loop reads CASSEADLANTIYF. The CDR3 bases are TGTGCCAGCAGTGAAGCAGATCTAGCAAACACCATATATTTT.